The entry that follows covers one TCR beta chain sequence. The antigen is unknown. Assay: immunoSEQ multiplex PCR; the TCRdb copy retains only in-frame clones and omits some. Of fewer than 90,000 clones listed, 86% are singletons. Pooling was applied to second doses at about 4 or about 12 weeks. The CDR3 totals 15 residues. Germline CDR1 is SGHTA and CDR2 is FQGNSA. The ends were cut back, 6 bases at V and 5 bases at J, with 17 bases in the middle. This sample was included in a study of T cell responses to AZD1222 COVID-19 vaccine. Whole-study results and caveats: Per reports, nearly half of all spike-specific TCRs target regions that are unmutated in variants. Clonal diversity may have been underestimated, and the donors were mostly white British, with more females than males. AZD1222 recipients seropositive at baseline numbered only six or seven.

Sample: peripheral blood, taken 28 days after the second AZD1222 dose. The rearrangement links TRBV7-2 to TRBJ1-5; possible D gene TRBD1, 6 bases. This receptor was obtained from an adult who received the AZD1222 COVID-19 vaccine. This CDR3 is CASSLLGGEDQPQHF. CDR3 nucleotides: TGTGCCAGCAGTTTATTGGGGGGCGAAGATCAGCCCCAGCATTTT.